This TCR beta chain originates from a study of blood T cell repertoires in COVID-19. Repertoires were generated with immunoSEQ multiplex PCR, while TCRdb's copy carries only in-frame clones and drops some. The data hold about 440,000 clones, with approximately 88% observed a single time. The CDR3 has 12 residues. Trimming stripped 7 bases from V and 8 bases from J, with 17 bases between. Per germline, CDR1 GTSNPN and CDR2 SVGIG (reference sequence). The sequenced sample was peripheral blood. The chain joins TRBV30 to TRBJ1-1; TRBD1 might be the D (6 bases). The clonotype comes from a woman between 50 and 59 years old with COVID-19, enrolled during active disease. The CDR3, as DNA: TGTGCCTCATTCGTGGGGGCTGGCGAAGCTTTCTTT. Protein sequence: CASFVGAGEAFF.